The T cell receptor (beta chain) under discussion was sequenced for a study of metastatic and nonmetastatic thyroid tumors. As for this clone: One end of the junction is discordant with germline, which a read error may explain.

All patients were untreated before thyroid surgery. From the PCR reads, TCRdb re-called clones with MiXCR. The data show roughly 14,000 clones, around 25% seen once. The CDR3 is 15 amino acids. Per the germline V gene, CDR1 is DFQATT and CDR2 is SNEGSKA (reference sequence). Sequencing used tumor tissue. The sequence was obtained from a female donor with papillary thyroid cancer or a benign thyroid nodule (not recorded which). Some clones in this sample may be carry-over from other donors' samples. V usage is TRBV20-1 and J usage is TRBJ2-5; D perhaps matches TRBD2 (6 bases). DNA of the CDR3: TGCAGTGCTTCAAAGACTTCCGGGACTTTGGGGACCCATTACTTC. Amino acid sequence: CSASKTSGTLGTHYF.